There are a few counts of the clone carrying this T cell receptor beta chain. Its target is unknown. The unexposed donors gave CD4+ T cells in about 2010-2019, prior to COVID-19. After 10 to 11 days of culture, CD4+ T cells were isolated. These data belong to a study of CD4 T cells in relation to SARS-CoV-2 and coronaviruses. The wider study: Negative control cultures got HIV-1 Nef peptides or no peptide.

Trimming removed 1 base from V and 2 bases from J, with 15 bases in between. This CDR3 contains 17 residues. CDR1 is SEHNR, CDR2 FQNEAQ, per germline (reference sequence). Sequenced by immunoSEQ multiplex PCR; TCRdb stores in-frame clones only, minus some. The table records tens of thousands of clones, 70% to 80% of them present only once. The clonotype comes from a human donor in good health. The specimen was CD4+ T cells from PBMCs, cultured in vitro. The V gene is TRBV7-9, the J gene TRBJ1-5, with TRBD1 as a possible D gene (6 bases). CDR3 bases: TGTGCCAGCAGCTTAGGTACCGCACAGGGTGGCAATCAGCCCCAGCATTTT. It specifies CASSLGTAQGGNQPQHF.